This is a list of T cell receptor beta chains from one sample in a study of Graves' ophthalmopathy and Graves' hyperthyroidism. TCRdb passed the multiplex PCR reads through MiXCR, listing each CDR3 protein once. Of some 380,000 distinct CDR3 sequences in the sample, approximately 15% were seen once. The sample was peripheral blood. These receptors were taken from a woman between 18 and 29 years old with stable Graves' hyperthyroidism. Both conserved end residues are part of each CDR3. A D gene is named only where the DNA matches it firmly. Part of the rows lack a size; the others show once, few, many or a class for expanded clones.

j_call d_call v_call clone_size cdr3_nt cdr3_aa
TRBJ1-1 NA TRBV14 many TGTGCCAGCAGCCATCAAGGGTCGACTGAAGCTTTCTTT CASSHQGSTEAFF
TRBJ2-3 NA TRBV7-2 NA TGTGCCAGCAGCTTCAGGACAGATGGAGATACGCAGTATTTT CASSFRTDGDTQYF
TRBJ2-7 NA TRBV20-1 NA TGCAGTGCTATACTGGCGGGACGCTTCTACGAGCAGTACTTC CSAILAGRFYEQYF
TRBJ1-6 TRBD1 TRBV11-2 many TGTGCCAGCAGATACCGGGACAGAAATTCACCCCTCCACTTT CASRYRDRNSPLHF
TRBJ1-2 NA TRBV12-3/TRBV12-4 many TGTGCCAGCAGCGACAGGATATATGGCTACACCTTC CASSDRIYGYTF
TRBJ1-2 TRBD1 TRBV6-1 many TGTGCCAGCAGGGGACAGGGGAACTACTATGGCTACACCTTC CASRGQGNYYGYTF
TRBJ2-5 TRBD2 TRBV15 NA TGTGCCACCAGCGGACTAGCGGGGGACAGGACCCAGTACTTC CATSGLAGDRTQYF
TRBJ1-5 NA TRBV19 few TGTGCCAGTAGTCGCCGGGCAGGGCCAAACAATCAGCCCCAGCATTTT CASSRRAGPNNQPQHF
TRBJ1-6 NA TRBV2 NA TGTGCCAGCAGTGAAGCGCCCGGGGACAATTCACCCCTCCACTTT CASSEAPGDNSPLHF
TRBJ1-2 NA TRBV27 many TGTGCCAGCAGCTCCATCACCCAAAGGGCTAACTATGGCTACACCTTC CASSSITQRANYGYTF
TRBJ2-2 NA TRBV7-2 NA TGTGCCAGCAGCTTGGGGGGGCACACCGGGGAGCTGTTTTTT CASSLGGHTGELFF
TRBJ2-3 TRBD2 TRBV7-8 NA TGTGCCAGCAGCTTAGTGACTAGCGGCGGTACGCAGTATTTT CASSLVTSGGTQYF
TRBJ2-6 TRBD1 TRBV12-3/TRBV12-4 many TGTGCCAGCAGTTTGGACAGGGGGGTTGGGGCCAACGTCCTGACTTTC CASSLDRGVGANVLTF
TRBJ1-1 NA TRBV29-1 many TGCAGCGTTGAAGATCGCTGGGGCACTGAAGCTTTCTTT CSVEDRWGTEAFF
TRBJ1-5 NA TRBV12-3/TRBV12-4 many TGTGCCAGCAGTTTTGTCCATAGCAATCAGCCCCAGCATTTT CASSFVHSNQPQHF
TRBJ1-5 TRBD1 TRBV20-1 many TGCAGTGCTAGAACCAGGGGGGAACAGCCCCAGCATTTT CSARTRGEQPQHF
TRBJ1-1 NA TRBV5-1 NA TGCGCCAGCAGCTTGGCCCGGTCTGGGGTGAACACTGAAGCTTTCTTT CASSLARSGVNTEAFF
TRBJ1-1 NA TRBV6-2/TRBV6-3 NA TGTGCCAGCAATCGAGTAGGAACTGAAGCTTTCTTT CASNRVGTEAFF
TRBJ1-5 NA TRBV18 many TGTGCCAGCTCACCGAAGAGCAATCAGCCCCAGCATTTT CASSPKSNQPQHF
TRBJ2-7 NA TRBV5-1 many TGCGCCAGCAGTTCCAACAGGTATCCCTACGAGCAGTACTTC CASSSNRYPYEQYF
TRBJ1-6 TRBD1 TRBV5-6 many TGTGCCAGCAGCCCGACAGGGAGGGATTCACCCCTCCACTTT CASSPTGRDSPLHF
TRBJ2-4 TRBD2 TRBV6-1 once TGTGCCTCTGGGACTAGCGAGTACATTCAGTACTTC CASGTSEYIQYF